This T cell receptor (beta chain) stems from a study of shared clonotypes between healthy human individuals. Study conclusions and caveats: How much donors shared clonotypes was expected to be affected by sequencing depth.

This clone was counted at least ten times. Its target is not known. Assay runs were performed at deep level. What was sequenced on ten immunoSEQ deep assay plates was unsorted PBMC DNA. The table came from immunoSEQ multiplex PCR; TCRdb's copy has only in-frame clones and leaves some out. The sample lists 75,000 to 100,000 clones; around half were seen once. This TCR was recovered from a woman aged 40 to 50 in good health. Some clones in this sample may be carry-over from other donors' samples. Sequencing was performed on PBMCs.

CDR3 DNA sequence: TGCAGCGGCCGGGACGGAGCCTACGAGCAGTACTTC. As protein: CSGRDGAYEQYF. The chain combines TRBV29-1 with TRBJ2-7; D may correspond to TRBD1 or TRBD2 (5 bases each). The germline V gene has CDR1 SQVTM and CDR2 ANQGSEA. There are 12 residues in the CDR3. V gave up 7 bases and J gave up 2 bases, with 12 bases separating them.